This T cell receptor beta chain was captured in a study of blood T cell repertoires in COVID-19 (dated by TCRdb to 2019 to 2021). Turning to the overall study: Samples from collaborators originated in the United States, Italy and Spain and spanned both the acute and convalescent phases of COVID-19. The material from the prospective study consisted of cDNA or gDNA derived from T cells, B-cell-depleted T cells, or PBMCs. The samples were drawn from the first 160 participants of the ongoing ImmuneRACE study and from some 1,300 subjects provided by 6 global collaborators. Subjects who had been exposed to COVID-19, were actively infected with it, or had recovered from it provided the deeply sampled blood TCRbeta repertoires that made up the dataset. HLA class I and class II types, where available, came from metadata supplied by the sample provider rather than from assay-based typing. Sample metadata almost always included a de-identified subject ID, COVID-19 status, age in years and sex. A freely available public database, intended as a resource for researchers studying the immune response to SARS-CoV-2, is where the repertoires were released. Results and caveats for the whole study, not just this receptor: The amount of clinical and demographic metadata varied by source and participant and was provided uncurated.

Remarks on this clone: The clone's antigen remains unknown. It has no much larger one-base neighbor in the sample; base qualities were not kept.

The collaborating institutions used their own protocols to collect whole blood in K2EDTA tubes. For TCRbeta analysis, collaborators shipped samples in one of three forms: frozen whole blood, isolated PBMCs, or DNA extracted from either of those sample types. TCRbeta CDR3 regions were amplified from genomic DNA using the immunoSEQ Assay, a bias-controlled multiplex PCR. The original methods were these. The number of nucleated cells in each sample was estimated from the amplification of reference gene primers within the assay. Sequence reads were collapsed and filtered to measure the absolute abundance of every unique TCRbeta CDR3 rearrangement. For each sample, productive Simpson clonality was calculated as the square root of Simpson's diversity index across productive rearrangements. This immuneACCESS table, as held by TCRdb, lists in-frame sequences with V and J called but not all clones. Of the missing ones, under half trace to an unresolved V gene in checked studies; the others have no known cause. From that table come the V and J calls and clone size; the DNA was used to work out D and trimming. This sample is represented by approximately 130,000 clones; roughly 71% of them were singletons. The top ten clones comprise more than 15% of the sample.

The specimen sequenced was peripheral blood. The receptor was isolated from a man older than 75 with acute or convalescent COVID-19.

The nucleotides are TGTGCCACTGGGGGGTCCGGGACAGACGACTCTGGAAACACCATATATTTT. The translation is CATGGSGTDDSGNTIYF. The rearranged chain carries TRBV10-3 and TRBJ1-3; 7 bases in the junction line up with TRBD1. For CDR1 and CDR2, the germline V gene lists ENHRY and SYGVKD. From cysteine to phenylalanine, the CDR3 is 17 amino acids long. Just CDR3 DNA is preserved here, 51 bases in frame from base 1. From V the trimming removes 10 bases and from J it removes 0 bases, while the gene matches leave 15 bases of the junction unaccounted for.